This T cell receptor beta chain emerged from a study of blood T cell repertoires in COVID-19. Measured with immunoSEQ multiplex PCR; TCRdb has only the in-frame clones, and not every one. Of over 150,000 clones listed, 65% to 90% were seen once; the top ten hold around 10%. V gave up 2 bases and J gave up 7 bases; unmatched junction bases: 7. CDR1 is SGHAT, CDR2 FQDESV, per germline (reference sequence). This CDR3 has 16 amino acids. The source is a woman aged 60-75 years with COVID-19, enrolled during active disease. The sample comprised peripheral blood. The chain recombines TRBV11-1 with TRBJ1-6; 8 positions agree with TRBD1. The CDR3 sequence is CASSLRTGWGNSPLHF. The CDR3 DNA reads TGTGCCAGCAGCTTACGGACAGGGTGGGGCAATTCACCCCTCCACTTT.